The 27 T cell receptor beta chains below all came from one sample that was sequenced in a study of T cell repertoires in cytomegalovirus infection. No antigen is known for these receptors. TCRdb analysed the reads with MiXCR anew, one entry per CDR3 protein. The profile shows about 900,000 distinct CDR3 sequences, about 33% of them singletons. Sequencing used cultured CD8+ T cells from PBMCs, obtained from culture after CMV antigen stimulation. These receptors all stem from a human donor in good health (CMV status not recorded). Some clones in this sample may be carry-over from other donors' samples.

The J gene is TRBJ1-3, the V gene TRBV11-1; 7 bases map to TRBD1. CDR3 length: 18 amino acids. The ends lost 0 bases at V and 2 bases at J; junction bases unmatched: 10. CDR1 SGHAT and CDR2 FQDESV come from the germline V gene (reference sequence). CDR3 nucleotide sequence: TGTGCCAGCAGCTTAGCCCGGACAGGCGGACCTGCTGGAAACACCATATATTTT. Translated, it gives CASSLARTGGPAGNTIYF.

This chain links TRBV6-2 or TRBV6-3 with TRBJ2-4; tentative D call: TRBD1 (5 bases). The CDR3 consists of 14 residues. Looked up from germline, CDR1 is MNHEY and CDR2 is SVGEGT. Trimming cost V 4 bases and J 3 bases, with 10 bases left between them. The DNA of the CDR3 is TGTGCCAGCAGTTGGGGCAGTGACAAAAACATTCAGTACTTC. Translation: CASSWGSDKNIQYF.

V gene TRBV15 combines with J gene TRBJ2-5; unclear D gene. The CDR3 is 13 amino acids. CDR1 and CDR2 (germline): LNHNV, YYDKDF (reference sequence). Trimming shortened V by 8 bases and J by 10 bases, and 20 bases separated the two germline ends. CDR3 in amino acids: CATPGRANGDQYF. In DNA form, the CDR3 reads TGTGCCACCCCGGGTCGGGCGAACGGCGACCAGTACTTC.

As concerns this clonotype: This may be a read error: a much more frequent sequence differs by one nucleotide. The chain employs TRBV7-2 and TRBJ2-4; 9 bases agree with TRBD2. The germline V gene encodes CDR1 SGHTA and CDR2 FQGNSA. The CDR3 length is 18 residues. CDR3 nucleotide sequence: TGTGTCAGCAGCTTAGCGACGTCTGGCGGGGGGGCGGAGAACATTCAGTACTTC. Protein: CVSSLATSGGGAENIQYF.

The chain combines TRBV28 with TRBJ1-2, with 7 bases identical to TRBD1. Unmatched junction bases numbered 7, after V lost 5 bases and J lost 4 bases. Germline CDR1 and CDR2: MDHEN and SYDVKM. There are 14 residues in the CDR3. The CDR3 loop reads CASSNRDSLYGYTF. In DNA, the CDR3 is TGTGCCAGCAGTAACCGGGACAGCCTCTATGGCTACACCTTC.

This clonotype has just a few counts. The chain has TRBV13 and TRBJ1-4; unclear D gene. Trimming took 1 base from V and 8 from J, leaving 14 bases between them. CDR3 length equals 15 residues. Looked up from germline, CDR1 is PRHDT and CDR2 is FYEKMQ (reference sequence). DNA of the CDR3: TGTGCCAGCAGCTTAGAGGGCGGTAATCACGAAAAACTGTTTTTT. Its protein product is CASSLEGGNHEKLFF.

In the case of this clonotype: One base away lies a much larger clone, so this may be a sequencing read error. V is TRBV6-2 or TRBV6-3 and J is TRBJ1-2, with D possibly being TRBD1 (6 bases). This CDR3 has 15 residues. Germline-derived CDR1 and CDR2 are MNHEY and SVGEGT. CDR3 bases: TGTGCCGGCAGTGAAAACGGGGGCAGGAACTATGGCTACACCTTC. Residues: CAGSENGGRNYGYTF.

This chain joins TRBV7-2 and TRBJ1-2; D unresolved. The germline V and J ends were trimmed by 5 bases and 8 bases, with 9 bases remaining between them. Germline CDR1 and CDR2: SGHTA and FQGNSA. The CDR3 is made up of 11 amino acids. CDR3 coding DNA: TGTGCCAGCAGCCACCCGGGGGGCTACACCTTC. Encoded protein: CASSHPGGYTF. The full variable domain, completed using reference TRBV7-2 and TRBJ1-2, is GAGVSQSPSNKVTEKGKDVELRCDPISGHTALYWYRQSLGQGLEFLIYFQGNSAPDKSGLPSDRFSAERTGGSVSTLTIQRTQQEDSAVYLCASSHPGGYTFGSGTRLTVV.

This clonotype was counted a few times. The chain links TRBV6-1 to TRBJ2-5; tentative D call: TRBD2 (6 bases). This CDR3 is 13 amino acids long. Trimming stripped 7 bases from V and 5 bases from J, with 14 bases between. CDR1 is MNHNS, CDR2 SASEGT, per germline. CDR3 protein: CASTGTPTETQYF. In nucleotides, the CDR3 is TGTGCCAGCACTGGGACTCCCACGGAGACCCAGTACTTC.

The sample holds many counts of this clonotype. The rearrangement joins TRBV19 to TRBJ1-1; TRBD1 matches at 8 bases. The V gene's germline CDR1 is LNHDA and CDR2 SQIVND (reference sequence). The CDR3 contains 15 residues. V was clipped by 3 bases and J by 6 bases; unmatched bases: 9. CDR3 residues: CASSMGGQVYSEAFF. The CDR3 coding sequence is TGTGCCAGTAGTATGGGGGGACAGGTATACTCTGAAGCTTTCTTT.

This clonotype was counted a few times. As DNA, the CDR3 is TGCGCCAGCAGCTCGCCGGGACAGGGGGCTCATTTCTCCTACGAGCAGTACTTC. Amino acid sequence: CASSSPGQGAHFSYEQYF. V usage is TRBV5-1 and J usage is TRBJ2-7, with TRBD1 identical over 12 bases. Looked up from germline, CDR1 is SGHRS and CDR2 is YFSETQ. CDR3 size: 18 residues. V was clipped by 3 bases and J by 0 bases; unmatched bases: 10.

The V call is TRBV27, the J call TRBJ1-6, with D tentatively TRBD1 (6 bases). V was cut by 7 bases and J by 7 bases, with 11 bases left in between. This CDR3 comprises 13 residues. Germline lookup yields CDR1 MNHEY and CDR2 SMNVEV (reference sequence). CDR3 nucleotide sequence: TGTGCCAGCACGGCAGGGGTGAATTCACCCCTCCACTTT. Protein sequence: CASTAGVNSPLHF.

This clonotype was counted only a few times. This chain links TRBV2 with TRBJ2-1, with 9 bases identical to TRBD2. Looked up from germline, CDR1 is SNHLY and CDR2 is FYNNEI. The trim removed 8 bases at V and 6 bases at J, leaving 14 bases unmatched. This CDR3 has 16 amino acids. The CDR3 loop is CASLGSSGNGGNEQFF. Written as DNA, the CDR3 is TGTGCCAGCCTCGGGTCTAGCGGGAATGGCGGCAATGAGCAGTTCTTC.

The chain combines TRBV9 with TRBJ2-5; the D gene could be TRBD1 or TRBD2 (5 bases each). This CDR3 comprises 15 residues. V lost 3 bases, J lost 5 bases, and 17 bases lay in between. Germline CDR1 reads SGDLS; CDR2 reads YYNGEE. Here the CDR3 reads CASSAWDQRMETQYF. The CDR3 nucleotides are TGTGCCAGCAGCGCCTGGGACCAACGGATGGAGACCCAGTACTTC.

The chain has TRBV7-6 and TRBJ1-1; D perhaps matches TRBD1 (6 bases). The CDR3 loop spans 14 amino acids. Germline V gene data show CDR1 as SGHVS and CDR2 as FNYEAQ. Trimming took 5 bases from V and 6 from J, leaving 16 bases between them. The CDR3 sequence is CASSRGGGISEAFF. The CDR3, as DNA: TGTGCCAGCAGCCGAGGAGGGGGGATCTCTGAAGCTTTCTTT.

This clonotype has a count of ten or more. This chain joins TRBV10-3 and TRBJ2-3; TRBD1 or TRBD2 may be the D gene (5 bases each). Germline lookup yields CDR1 ENHRY and CDR2 SYGVKD. V shed 11 bases and J shed 2 bases, with 14 bases lying between them. This CDR3 comprises 13 residues. The CDR3 protein is CAVRDVVTDTQYF. In DNA, the CDR3 is TGTGCCGTCCGGGACGTAGTCACAGATACGCAGTATTTT.

In its sample, this clonotype was seen many times. The CDR3: CASTLGTTAGGETQYF. The CDR3 DNA follows: TGTGCCAGCACCCTGGGGACGACAGCCGGAGGGGAGACCCAGTACTTC. The V gene is TRBV28, the J gene TRBJ2-5; tentatively, D is TRBD2 (6 bases). CDR3 length: 16 residues. Trimming removed 7 bases at V and 5 bases at J, with 23 bases between. The V gene's germline CDR1 is MDHEN and CDR2 SYDVKM.

This rearrangement joins TRBV9 to TRBJ2-6; the match to TRBD1 covers 9 bases. The J segment lost 4 bases and the V segment lost 3 bases, leaving 5 bases of the junction unmatched. Germline lookup yields CDR1 SGDLS and CDR2 YYNGEE. The length of the CDR3 is 16 residues. CDR3 in DNA: TGTGCCAGCAGCGAACAGGGGGCGGGAGGGGCCAACGTCCTGACTTTC. Its protein is CASSEQGAGGANVLTF.

This clonotype turned up a few times. The chain combines TRBV28 with TRBJ1-1; tentatively, D is TRBD1 (5 bases). V was cut by 3 bases and J by 3 bases, with 11 bases left in between. Germline-derived CDR1 and CDR2 are MDHEN and SYDVKM. The CDR3 loop spans 14 amino acids. CDR3 sequence reads: CASSFAGPYTEAFF. CDR3 DNA: TGTGCCAGCAGTTTTGCGGGGCCTTACACTGAAGCTTTCTTT.

This chain uses TRBV20-1 with TRBJ1-6, with 8 bases lining up with TRBD1. V lost 0 bases to trimming and J lost 5 bases; unmatched junction nucleotides: 3. CDR1 and CDR2 (germline): DFQATT, SNEGSKA (reference sequence). This CDR3 spans 15 amino acids. This CDR3 reads CSARDRDRNNSPLHF. The DNA of the CDR3 is TGCAGTGCTAGAGATCGGGACAGGAATAATTCACCCCTCCACTTT.

This clonotype was seen a single time. This chain links TRBV5-6 with TRBJ1-4; D call uncertain. The CDR3 is 13 residues long. Looked up from germline, CDR1 is SGHDT and CDR2 is YYEEEE. Trimming pared 0 bases from V and 11 bases from J, leaving 11 bases between. Here the CDR3 reads CASSLGSMRKLFF. CDR3 nucleotide sequence: TGTGCCAGCAGCTTGGGGAGTATGAGGAAACTGTTTTTT.

The V and J genes are TRBV12-5 and TRBJ1-2, with no clear D. Looked up from germline, CDR1 is LGHNT and CDR2 is FRNRAP. This CDR3 is 12 amino acids long. Trimming pared 4 bases from V and 2 bases from J, leaving 5 bases between. The CDR3 coding sequence is TGTGCTAGTGGTTCCAGAAACTATGGCTACACCTTC. It codes for CASGSRNYGYTF.

The chain uses TRBV6-6 and TRBJ1-5; D is unresolved. Looked up from germline, CDR1 is MNHNY and CDR2 is SVGAGI (reference sequence). The CDR3 contains 13 residues. V was cut by 2 bases and J by 8 bases, with 10 bases left in between. CDR3 amino acids: CASSYTDMEPQHF. The CDR3 coding sequence is TGTGCCAGCAGTTACACAGACATGGAGCCCCAGCATTTT.

Only one count was recorded for this clonotype. The rearrangement joins TRBV20-1 to TRBJ1-5, with D possibly matching TRBD1 (5 bases). CDR3 length: 16 residues. Between the trimmed V and J ends, which lost 2 bases and 4 bases, there was a span of 18 bases. The germline CDR1 and CDR2 sequences are DFQATT and SNEGSKA (reference sequence). Here the CDR3 reads CSARSNRDLPNQPQHF. DNA for the CDR3: TGCAGTGCTAGAAGTAACCGGGACCTACCAAATCAGCCCCAGCATTTT.

The chain uses TRBV5-4 and TRBJ1-1; 7 bases fit TRBD1. With 0 bases clipped from V and 1 base from J, the junction kept 3 bases outside the gene matches. The CDR3 loop spans 15 amino acids. CDR1 and CDR2 (germline): SGHNT, YYREEE (reference sequence). DNA for the CDR3: TGTGCCAGCAGCTTGGCCTACAGGGGGAACACTGAAGCTTTCTTT. Translated, it gives CASSLAYRGNTEAFF.

This clonotype was detected only a few times. V usage is TRBV29-1 and J usage is TRBJ2-3; no reliable D call. Per germline, CDR1 SQVTM and CDR2 ANQGSEA. This CDR3 spans 11 amino acids. Deletions cut 7 bases from V and 6 bases from J, with 11 bases between. The CDR3 sequence is CSGDDEDTQYF. As DNA, the CDR3 is TGCAGCGGCGACGACGAGGATACGCAGTATTTT.

A single count supports this clonotype. The rearrangement joins TRBV4-1 to TRBJ2-7; the D gene is possibly TRBD2 (6 bases). This CDR3 region has 15 residues. The V gene lost 1 base and the J gene lost 3 bases, with 13 bases spanning the gap. CDR1 is MGHRA and CDR2 is YSYEKL in the germline V gene. For the CDR3, the DNA is TGCGCCAGCAGCCAAGTAGACGGGGGAAGCTACGAGCAGTACTTC. It is translated as CASSQVDGGSYEQYF.